Shown below are 13 T cell receptor beta chains from a single sample sequenced in a study of T cell repertoires in cytomegalovirus infection. MiXCR, applied by TCRdb to the reads, yields one record per CDR3 protein. The sample records about 150,000 distinct CDR3 sequences, 15% to 20% being singletons. The sequenced material came from CD8+ T cells from PBMCs. The receptors shown here come from a human donor in good health (CMV status not recorded). Some clones in this sample may be carry-over from other donors' samples.

This clonotype was observed once. The chain joins TRBV6-1 to TRBJ2-7; D gene uncertain. CDR3 length: 14 residues. The V end was cut by 6 bases, the J end by 3 bases, with 15 bases between. The germline V gene encodes CDR1 MNHNS and CDR2 SASEGT. The CDR3 nucleotides read TGTGCCAGCAGCTGGACCGGGCAGATCTACGAGCAGTACTTC. This gives the protein CASSWTGQIYEQYF.

This clonotype was found many times. The V and J genes are TRBV5-4 and TRBJ1-1, with D possibly being TRBD1 (6 bases). This CDR3 is 15 amino acids long. Germline assignment: CDR1 SGHNT and CDR2 YYREEE (reference sequence). V lost 6 bases to trimming and J lost 3 bases, with 18 bases between them. As DNA, the CDR3 is TGTGCCAGCACGATCTCAGGGGCAGCGTACACTGAAGCTTTCTTT. Translating gives CASTISGAAYTEAFF.

This clonotype was counted a few times. The J gene is TRBJ2-6, the V gene TRBV6-2 or TRBV6-3; possibly TRBD2 for D (5 bases). Germline assignment: CDR1 MNHEY and CDR2 SVGEGT. The CDR3 spans 14 residues. Trimming took 6 bases from V and 5 from J, leaving 11 bases between them. The CDR3 sequence: CASRTTGRANVLTF. CDR3 bases: TGTGCCAGCAGAACGACGGGGAGGGCCAACGTCCTGACTTTC.

This clonotype was seen a handful of times. V usage is TRBV6-6 and J usage is TRBJ2-7; D ambiguous. Deletions cut 0 bases from V and 6 bases from J, with 6 bases between. The CDR3 totals 12 residues. CDR1 MNHNY and CDR2 SVGAGI come from the germline V gene (reference sequence). CDR3 sequence reads: CASSYSLSEQYF. The DNA for the CDR3 is TGTGCCAGCAGTTACTCGTTGTCCGAGCAGTACTTC.

V usage is TRBV12-5 and J usage is TRBJ2-7, with TRBD1 matching over 8 bases. Trimming cost V 8 bases and J 5 bases; bases outside gene matches: 11. This CDR3 is built from 14 residues. Germline-derived CDR1 and CDR2 are LGHNT and FRNRAP. The CDR3 spells CASSPPDRVDEQYF. CDR3 nucleotide sequence: TGTGCTAGTAGTCCCCCGGACAGGGTAGACGAGCAGTACTTC.

The chain combines TRBV14 with TRBJ2-5, with D possibly being TRBD2 (6 bases). CDR3 length equals 16 residues. From germline, CDR1 is SGHDN and CDR2 FVKESK. With 0 bases removed from V and 4 bases from J, the gap between germline ends came to 15 bases. Written as DNA, the CDR3 is TGTGCCAGCAGCCAAGACCTCCGGCGGGGCAGAGAGACCCAGTACTTC. The encoded protein is CASSQDLRRGRETQYF.

In its sample, this clonotype was seen once. This is likely a read error, given that the CDR3 carries no conserved phenylalanine or tryptophan at its end. The chain links TRBV7-9 to TRBJ1-2; 8 positions agree with TRBD1. CDR1 and CDR2 (germline): SEHNR, FQNEAQ (reference sequence). This CDR3 is built from 14 residues. V was clipped by 7 bases and J by 5 bases; unmatched bases: 9. The CDR3 nucleotides are TGTGCCAGCACCCAAGGGGACAGGCCTTATGGCTACACCTTA. Translating it yields CASTQGDRPYGYTL.

The rearrangement links TRBV20-1 to TRBJ2-3, with 7 bases aligning to TRBD2. CDR3 length equals 13 residues. Germline lookup yields CDR1 DFQATT and CDR2 SNEGSKA (reference sequence). With V trimmed by 1 base and J by 4 bases, 2 bases remained unmatched. The CDR3 is CSARGGSADTQYF. The CDR3 region has the DNA TGCAGTGCTAGAGGCGGGAGCGCAGATACGCAGTATTTT.

The chain is built from TRBV28 and TRBJ2-7; 7 bases fit TRBD1. Germline CDR1 MDHEN, CDR2 SYDVKM. CDR3 length equals 15 residues. V shed 5 bases, J shed 4 bases, and the junction held 11 bases outside the gene matches. CDR3 nucleotide sequence: TGTGCCAGCAGTATTCCCGGACAGGCTCTGTACGAGCAGTACTTC. It specifies CASSIPGQALYEQYF. The variable domain in full, completed from reference TRBV28 and TRBJ2-7, reads DVKVTQSSRYLVKRTGEKVFLECVQDMDHENMFWYRQDPGLGLRLIYFSYDVKMKEKGDIPEGYSVSREKKERFSLILESASTNQTSMYLCASSIPGQALYEQYFGPGTRLTVT.

This clonotype was recorded at least ten times. The chain employs TRBV7-8 and TRBJ2-1, with no clear D. Per germline, CDR1 SGHVS and CDR2 FQNEAQ. The CDR3 contains 13 residues. Trimming took 1 base from V and 10 from J, leaving 11 bases between them. CDR3 amino acids: CASSLGASAEQFF. CDR3 DNA: TGTGCCAGCAGCTTAGGGGCGAGCGCCGAGCAGTTCTTC.

This clonotype has a handful of counts. V is TRBV10-2 and J is TRBJ2-5; no definite D call. Trimming pared 0 bases from V and 5 bases from J, leaving 10 bases between. Per the germline V gene, CDR1 is WSHSY and CDR2 is SAAADI. The CDR3 consists of 14 residues. The CDR3 is CASSESFIWETQYF. The CDR3 region has the DNA TGCGCCAGCAGTGAGTCGTTTATTTGGGAGACCCAGTACTTC.

A few counts support this clonotype. The chain couples TRBV7-2 to TRBJ1-2; D gene unclear. Germline V CDR1 and CDR2: SGHTA, FQGNSA. CDR3 length: 11 amino acids. V lost 1 base and J lost 14, with 11 bases in between. CDR3 nucleotide sequence: TGTGCCAGCAGCTTAGGGACCGTGTTGACCTTC. It is translated as CASSLGTVLTF.

This clonotype was seen a few times. The CDR3 here is CASSVPGQGAKWETQYF. The CDR3 DNA is TGTGCCAGCAGCGTCCCGGGACAGGGGGCGAAATGGGAGACCCAGTACTTC. V gene TRBV7-9 combines with J gene TRBJ2-5; TRBD1 matches at 12 bases. The CDR3 totals 17 residues. V shed 5 bases and J 5 bases; nucleotides not matched to a gene: 12. Germline loops: CDR1 SEHNR, CDR2 FQNEAQ (reference sequence).